This T cell receptor (beta chain) appears in the sequencing data of a study of blood T cell repertoires in COVID-19. In the original processing: Quantification of nucleated cells was approximated via reference gene primer amplification. Method: immunoSEQ multiplex PCR; TCRdb's copy keeps in-frame clones and lacks some. The DNA gave D and trimming, while V, J and clone size come from that table. The table includes 55,000 to 90,000 clones, about 88% detected once. The germline gives CDR1 SGDLS, CDR2 YYNGEE. The CDR3 runs 16 residues. Trimming left V 3 bases short and J 8 bases short, with 20 bases between.

This rearrangement joins TRBV9 to TRBJ1-4, with TRBD1 as a possible D gene (6 bases). The clonotype comes from a human donor in a cohort sampled during active COVID-19. The sample comprised peripheral blood. The CDR3 sequence is CASSARVTGIGEKLFF. DNA for the CDR3: TGTGCCAGCAGCGCAAGAGTAACAGGGATTGGCGAAAAACTGTTTTTT. Full variable domain (remainder filled in from reference TRBV9 and TRBJ1-4): DSGVTQTPKHLITATGQRVTLRCSPRSGDLSVYWYQQSLDQGLQFLIQYYNGEERAKGNILERFSAQQFPDLHSELNLSSLELGDSALYFCASSARVTGIGEKLFFGSGTQLSVL.